The 15 T cell receptor beta chains below all came from one sample that was sequenced in a study of blood T cell repertoires in COVID-19. Measured with immunoSEQ multiplex PCR; TCRdb has only the in-frame clones, and not every one. The sample comprises about 270,000 clones, 88% of which are singletons, and 2% to 2.5% rests with the top ten. Sequencing input: PBMCs or T cells enriched from blood (not recorded which). These receptors were taken from a woman aged 55-70 years in a cohort exposed to, infected with or recovered from COVID-19 (not recorded which).

The chain employs TRBV5-1 and TRBJ2-2; 7 bases line up with TRBD2. The CDR3 has 16 residues. Germline V gives CDR1 SGHRS, CDR2 YFSETQ. J lost 0 bases, V lost 4 bases, and 6 bases had no gene match. The chain's CDR3 is CASSPGTTPNTGELFF. The CDR3 DNA is TGCGCCAGCAGCCCGGGGACTACCCCGAACACCGGGGAGCTGTTTTTT.

The J gene is TRBJ1-2, the V gene TRBV12-3 or TRBV12-4; 9 nucleotides match TRBD1. V shed 6 bases, J shed 6 bases, and the junction held 5 bases outside the gene matches. The CDR3 loop spans 13 amino acids. CDR3 sequence reads: CASRGTGRDGYTF. The CDR3, as DNA: TGTGCCAGCAGGGGGACAGGGAGGGATGGCTACACCTTC.

The V gene is TRBV7-8, the J gene TRBJ1-4; a possible D gene is TRBD1 (6 bases). The CDR3 extends over 16 amino acids. Trimming stripped 2 bases from V and 8 bases from J, with 18 bases between. Germline V gene sequence: CDR1 SGHVS, CDR2 FQNEAQ. The CDR3 DNA reads as TGTGCCAGCAGCTTAAGACTCAGGGGTCAACGGGAAAAACTGTTTTTT. Its protein is CASSLRLRGQREKLFF.

The chain has TRBV28 and TRBJ2-7; no clear D. This CDR3 comprises 15 residues. Germline CDR1 MDHEN, CDR2 SYDVKM. The V end lost 1 base, the J end lost 7 bases, and 17 bases lay between the germline ends. The CDR3 loop is CASSLSLGVRREQYF. DNA for the CDR3: TGTGCCAGCAGTTTATCCCTCGGAGTTCGCCGTGAGCAGTACTTC.

This clone appeared a few times. DNA for the CDR3: TGTGCCAGCACCCCGGGAGGGCAGTCAACCGGGGAGCTGTTTTTT. Protein: CASTPGGQSTGELFF. This chain connects TRBV2 to TRBJ2-2, with TRBD2 matching 8 bases. CDR1 is SNHLY and CDR2 is FYNNEI in the germline V gene. This CDR3 comprises 15 residues. Germline trimming cut 7 bases from V and 5 bases from J; bases unmatched to any gene: 9.

The rearrangement uses TRBV4-1 and TRBJ2-1; possible D gene TRBD2, 6 bases. Germline assignment: CDR1 MGHRA and CDR2 YSYEKL. The CDR3 is made up of 15 amino acids. V was clipped by 0 bases and J by 10 bases, with 16 bases between them. CDR3 nucleotides: TGCGCCAGCAGCCAAGATTTCCCGTATAGCGGAGAGCAGTTCTTC. It encodes CASSQDFPYSGEQFF.

The chain employs TRBV2 and TRBJ1-5; D ambiguous. The CDR3 consists of 17 residues. V was shortened by 4 bases and J by 0 bases, with 16 bases between the two germline ends. CDR1 SNHLY and CDR2 FYNNEI come from the germline V gene. CDR3 amino acids: CASSGGSRLYSNQPQHF. For the CDR3, the DNA is TGTGCCAGCAGTGGGGGATCCAGACTATATAGCAATCAGCCCCAGCATTTT. The full variable domain, with the rest looked up from reference TRBV2 and TRBJ1-5, is EPEVTQTPSHQVTQMGQEVILRCVPISNHLYFYWYRQILGQKVEFLVSFYNNEISEKSEIFDDQFSVERPDGSNFTLKIRSTKLEDSAMYFCASSGGSRLYSNQPQHFGDGTRLSIL.

This chain uses TRBV20-1 with TRBJ1-6, with 7 nucleotides matching TRBD1. The trim removed 3 bases at V and 8 bases at J, leaving 4 bases unmatched. Germline V lookup: CDR1 DFQATT, CDR2 SNEGSKA (reference sequence). The CDR3 is 13 residues long. The CDR3 is CSASTRGDSPLHF. Here the CDR3 DNA reads TGCAGTGCTAGTACCAGGGGGGATTCACCCCTCCACTTT.

The chain employs TRBV10-3 and TRBJ2-1; D is unclear. CDR1 is ENHRY, CDR2 SYGVKD, per germline. CDR3 size: 12 residues. With 7 bases removed from V and 4 bases from J, the gap between germline ends came to 8 bases. CDR3 sequence: CAIKTDYNEQFF. CDR3 DNA sequence: TGTGCCATCAAAACAGATTACAATGAGCAGTTCTTC.

This chain links TRBV7-3 with TRBJ2-1; perhaps TRBD2 as D (5 bases). This CDR3 spans 15 amino acids. Germline V gene sequence: CDR1 SGHTA, CDR2 FQGTGA. Trimming shortened V by 1 base and J by 3 bases, and 10 bases separated the two germline ends. The CDR3 coding sequence is TGTGCCAGCAGCTTAAGGTCCCGGGACTACAATGAGCAGTTCTTC. Protein: CASSLRSRDYNEQFF.

This clone was seen a single time. The rearrangement links TRBV5-1 to TRBJ2-7; possible D gene TRBD2, 6 bases. The CDR3 is 14 amino acids. Germline lookup yields CDR1 SGHRS and CDR2 YFSETQ. Trimming left V 1 base short and J 4 bases short, with 12 bases between. The CDR3 spells CASSLSGSKYEQYF. DNA of the CDR3: TGCGCCAGCAGCTTGTCCGGGAGCAAGTACGAGCAGTACTTC.

The chain joins TRBV18 to TRBJ1-2; D possibly corresponds to TRBD1 (5 bases). The V end was cut by 3 bases, the J end by 6 bases, with 14 bases between. Germline-derived CDR1 and CDR2 are KGHSH and LQKENI. This CDR3 contains 14 residues. The CDR3, as DNA: TGTGCCAGCTCACCGTTACAGGAGTCGGATGGCTACACCTTC. Its protein product is CASSPLQESDGYTF.

The rearrangement joins TRBV9 to TRBJ2-7; 10 bases line up with TRBD1. Germline V gene data show CDR1 as SGDLS and CDR2 as YYNGEE. V was clipped by 3 bases and J by 3 bases; unmatched bases: 6. There are 15 residues in the CDR3. The CDR3 bases are TGTGCCAGCAGCGCACCGGGACAGGGGCGCTACGAGCAGTACTTC. This gives the protein CASSAPGQGRYEQYF.

V usage is TRBV7-3 and J usage is TRBJ2-5, with a weak D call TRBD1 (5 bases). The CDR3 extends over 12 amino acids. Deletions cut 5 bases from V and 4 bases from J, with 8 bases between. Per germline, CDR1 SGHTA and CDR2 FQGTGA. The CDR3 coding sequence is TGTGCCAGCAGCCTTAGGGGAGAGACCCAGTACTTC. This codes for CASSLRGETQYF.

In its sample, this clone was seen once. This chain uses TRBV28 with TRBJ1-6; maybe TRBD1 (5 bases). CDR3 length: 14 amino acids. The germline gives CDR1 MDHEN, CDR2 SYDVKM. V gave up 3 bases and J gave up 7 bases, with 10 bases separating them. The CDR3 sequence: CASSFGGMNSPLHF. CDR3 nucleotide sequence: TGTGCCAGCAGTTTCGGGGGAATGAATTCACCCCTCCACTTT.